This T cell receptor beta chain was obtained from a study of shared T cell receptors in the human thymus. Between the trimmed V and J ends, which lost 1 base and 4 bases, there was a span of 17 bases. This CDR3 has 18 residues. Germline V gene data show CDR1 as LGHNA and CDR2 as YSLEER. Sequenced by immunoSEQ multiplex PCR; TCRdb stores in-frame clones only, minus some. This sample has about 540,000 clones; approximately 80% occur once, and the top ten carry about 0.013%. The same specimen was also included in a second study, on human thymus T cells. That paper adds: Thymus was obtained from resections taken during corrective heart surgery. Thymic and blood repertoires appeared to display a bias in their usage of V and J genes. Thymic TCR repertoires of unrelated people reportedly overlapped highly.

Material for sequencing was thymocytes. The sequence was collected from a boy under two years old with a congenital heart defect. The chain joins TRBV4-3 to TRBJ2-6; possible D gene TRBD2, 6 bases. CDR3 bases: TGCGCCAGCAGCCAAGGTCGAGGGACGGAGGGGGGGGCCAACGTCCTGACTTTC. Translating gives CASSQGRGTEGGANVLTF.